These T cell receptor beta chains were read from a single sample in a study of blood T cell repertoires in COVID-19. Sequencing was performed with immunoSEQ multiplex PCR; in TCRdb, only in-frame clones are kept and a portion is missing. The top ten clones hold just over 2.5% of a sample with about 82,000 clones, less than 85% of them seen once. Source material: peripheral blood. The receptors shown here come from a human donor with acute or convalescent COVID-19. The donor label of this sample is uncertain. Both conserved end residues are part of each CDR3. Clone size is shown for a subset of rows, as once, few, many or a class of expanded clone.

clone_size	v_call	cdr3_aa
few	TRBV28	CASMAPGLNTGELFF
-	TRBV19	CASSIDEQTYNEQFF
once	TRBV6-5	CASRTIRGSGEKLFF
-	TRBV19	CASSDSYNQPQHF
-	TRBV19	CASRETSGSSYEQYF
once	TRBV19	CASSPRTANTEAFF
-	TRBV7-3	CASSLSASSGDTQYF
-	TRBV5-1	CASSPRTATNEKLFF
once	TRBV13	CASSLVAGSTEAFF
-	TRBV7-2	CASSLGTGISEAFF
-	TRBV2	CASSVNNEQFF
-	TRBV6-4	CASSREMNTEAFF
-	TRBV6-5	CASTFGGSADTQYF
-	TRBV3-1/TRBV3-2	CASSQERTGGMETQYF
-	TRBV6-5	CASRVRGPMNTEAFF
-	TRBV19	CASSAQVGVGEQYF
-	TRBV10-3	CASDTGSYNSPLHF
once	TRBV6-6	CASGQSTEAFF
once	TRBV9	CASSVALALSSYNEQFF
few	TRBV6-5	CASRGSGGPTDTQYF
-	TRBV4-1	CASSQGWTGTDTQYF
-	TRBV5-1	CASSSEIYTEAFF
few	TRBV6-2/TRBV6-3	CASSYYSIRGTGRSPLHF
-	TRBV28	CASGITDTQYF
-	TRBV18	CASSPRGQGAHGQFF
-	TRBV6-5	CASWFTGASYEQYF
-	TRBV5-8	CASSWGVFQPQHF
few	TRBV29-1	CSVGAGVDQPQHF
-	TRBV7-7	CASSLGLAEVETQYF
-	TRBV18	CASSPTFINYGYTF
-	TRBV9	CASTPRGERGDTQYF
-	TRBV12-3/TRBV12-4	CASSPIRAGELFF
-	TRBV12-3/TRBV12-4	CASSSSRDSPLHF
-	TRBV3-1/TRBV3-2	CASSQGLAGGGTQYF
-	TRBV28	CASSPLTNLQGWFGYTF
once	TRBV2	CASSFLGQATNEKLFF
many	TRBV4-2	CASSQEGAGGFNEQFF
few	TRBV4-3	CASSQDRLAGGYYGYTF
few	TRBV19	CASSIGAQGPNSPLHF
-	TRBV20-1	CSASIPSRLAGTDTQYF
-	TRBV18	CASSWNRDRSPSGNF
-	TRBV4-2	CASSQDQGQGAGYTF
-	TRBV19	CASSSGLAGPNTGELFF
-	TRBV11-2	CAGSPPRTGELFF
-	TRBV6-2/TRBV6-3	CASSYEEVGNEQFF
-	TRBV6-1	CASSAGTVGYQETQYF
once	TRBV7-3	CASSRDYTDTQYF
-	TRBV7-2	CASSTQTGDIGGYTF